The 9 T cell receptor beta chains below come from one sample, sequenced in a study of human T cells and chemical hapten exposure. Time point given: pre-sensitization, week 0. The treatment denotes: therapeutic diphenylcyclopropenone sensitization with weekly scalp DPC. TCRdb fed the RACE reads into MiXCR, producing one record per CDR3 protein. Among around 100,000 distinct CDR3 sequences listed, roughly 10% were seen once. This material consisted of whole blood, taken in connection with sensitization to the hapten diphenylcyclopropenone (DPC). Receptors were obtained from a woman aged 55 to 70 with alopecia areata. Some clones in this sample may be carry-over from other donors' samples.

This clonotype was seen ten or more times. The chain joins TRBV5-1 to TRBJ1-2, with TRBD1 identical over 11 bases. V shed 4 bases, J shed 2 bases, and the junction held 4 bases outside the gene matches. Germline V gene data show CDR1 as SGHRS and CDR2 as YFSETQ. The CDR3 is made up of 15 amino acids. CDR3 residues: CASSPRTGGNYGYTF. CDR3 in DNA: TGCGCCAGCAGCCCCAGGACAGGGGGCAACTATGGCTACACCTTC.

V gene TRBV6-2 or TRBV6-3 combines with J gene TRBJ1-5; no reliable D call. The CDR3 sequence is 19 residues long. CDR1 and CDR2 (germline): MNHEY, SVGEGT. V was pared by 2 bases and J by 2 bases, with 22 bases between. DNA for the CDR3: TGTGCCAGCAGTTACGCAGTCGCAGAACTAAACAGCGGCAATCAGCCCCAGCATTTT. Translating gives CASSYAVAELNSGNQPQHF.

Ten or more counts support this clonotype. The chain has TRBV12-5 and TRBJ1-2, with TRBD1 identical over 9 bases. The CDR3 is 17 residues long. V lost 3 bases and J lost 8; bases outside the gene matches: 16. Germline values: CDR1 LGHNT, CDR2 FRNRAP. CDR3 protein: CASGFSTGQGKSYGYTF. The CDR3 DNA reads TGTGCTAGTGGTTTCTCGACGGGACAGGGTAAATCTTACGGCTACACCTTC. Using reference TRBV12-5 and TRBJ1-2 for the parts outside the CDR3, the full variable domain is DARVTQTPRHKVTEMGQEVTMRCQPILGHNTVFWYRQTMMQGLELLAYFRNRAPLDDSGMPKDRFSAEMPDATLATLKIQPSEPRDSAVYFCASGFSTGQGKSYGYTFGSGTRLTVV.

The CDR3 coding sequence is TGTGCCAGCTCCTCGCGGTCGGTCAACGAGCAGTACTTC. This gives the protein CASSSRSVNEQYF. The chain joins TRBV6-5 to TRBJ2-7; D unclear. Germline loops: CDR1 MNHEY, CDR2 SVGAGI. Trimming pared 8 bases from V and 5 bases from J, leaving 16 bases between. The CDR3 is made up of 13 amino acids.

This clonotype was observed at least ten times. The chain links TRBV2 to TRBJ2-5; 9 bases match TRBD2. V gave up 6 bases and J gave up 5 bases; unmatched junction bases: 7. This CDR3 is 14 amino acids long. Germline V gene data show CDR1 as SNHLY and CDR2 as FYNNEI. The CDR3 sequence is CASRIPSGGETQYF. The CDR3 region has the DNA TGTGCCAGCAGGATCCCGAGCGGGGGGGAGACCCAGTACTTC. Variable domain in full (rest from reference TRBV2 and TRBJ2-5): EPEVTQTPSHQVTQMGQEVILRCVPISNHLYFYWYRQILGQKVEFLVSFYNNEISEKSEIFDDQFSVERPDGSNFTLKIRSTKLEDSAMYFCASRIPSGGETQYFGPGTRLLVL.

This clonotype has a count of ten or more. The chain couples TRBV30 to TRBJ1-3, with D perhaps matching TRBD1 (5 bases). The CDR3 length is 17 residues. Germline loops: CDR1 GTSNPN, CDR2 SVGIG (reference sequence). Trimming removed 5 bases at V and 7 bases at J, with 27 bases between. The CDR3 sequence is CAWGYDPTRDLGNTIYF. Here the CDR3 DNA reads TGTGCCTGGGGATACGACCCAACCCGGGACTTGGGGAACACCATATATTTT. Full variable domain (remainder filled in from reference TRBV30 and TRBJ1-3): SQTIHQWPATLVQPVGSPLSLECTVEGTSNPNLYWYRQAAGRGLQLLFYSVGIGQISSEVPQNLSASRPQDRQFILSSKKLLLSDSGFYLCAWGYDPTRDLGNTIYFGEGSWLTVV.

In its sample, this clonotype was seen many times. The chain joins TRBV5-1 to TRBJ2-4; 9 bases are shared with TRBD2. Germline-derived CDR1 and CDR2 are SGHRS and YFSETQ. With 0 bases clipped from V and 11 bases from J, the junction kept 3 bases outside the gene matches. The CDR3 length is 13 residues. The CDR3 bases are TGCGCCAGCAGCTTGGGTAGCGGGGGACTTCAGTACTTC. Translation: CASSLGSGGLQYF.

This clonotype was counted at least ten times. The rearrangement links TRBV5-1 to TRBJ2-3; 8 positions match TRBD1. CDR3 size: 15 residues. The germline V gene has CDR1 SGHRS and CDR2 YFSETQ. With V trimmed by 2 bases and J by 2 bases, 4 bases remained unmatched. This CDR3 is CASSLGQGPTDTQYF. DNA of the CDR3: TGCGCCAGCAGCTTAGGACAGGGTCCCACAGATACGCAGTATTTT.

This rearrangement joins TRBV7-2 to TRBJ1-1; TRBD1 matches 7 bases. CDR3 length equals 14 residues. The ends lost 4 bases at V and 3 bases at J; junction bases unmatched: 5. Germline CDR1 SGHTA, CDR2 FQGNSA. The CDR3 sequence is CASSWIDRDTEAFF. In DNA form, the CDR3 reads TGTGCCAGCAGCTGGATTGACAGGGACACTGAAGCTTTCTTT.